This TCR beta chain came from a study of graft-versus-host responses after intestinal transplantation. On the study more broadly: Each transplant was multivisceral, liver-intestinal, or isolated intestinal.

Libraries were prepared by immunoSEQ multiplex PCR; TCRdb keeps only in-frame clonotypes and omits some of them. This sample yields about 20,000 clones, of which approximately 40% are seen a single time; approximately 0.84% belongs to the top ten. V was pared by 4 bases and J by 10 bases, with 19 bases between. Germline V gene sequence: CDR1 MNHNS, CDR2 SASEGT. This CDR3 comprises 14 residues. Labeling with CFSE marked approximately 200,000 responder cells, which were plated with approximately 200,000 irradiated, violet-dye-labeled stimulator cells. The responders that had proliferated, CFSE-low CD3+CD4+ and CD3+CD8+ cells, were sorted after the reaction.

This material consisted of alloreactive CD4+ T cells from a mixed lymphocyte reaction culture, taken before intestinal transplant. Subset described: CFSE-low proliferating T cells sorted from roughly 6-day pre-transplant mixed lymphocyte reaction (GvH or HvG direction). The clonotype originates from a human patient who received an intestinal transplant. This chain connects TRBV6-1 to TRBJ1-1; no clear D. CDR3 residues: CASSGRWTRIRAFF. CDR3 nucleotide sequence: TGTGCCAGCAGTGGTCGGTGGACCCGAATTAGAGCTTTCTTT.